This record covers a single T cell receptor (beta chain). Its antigen target is currently unknown. The junction departs from germline at one end; a sequencing error may be responsible. This sample is drawn from a study of tumor-infiltrating lymphocytes in primary liver carcinoma (dated by TCRdb to about 2017). In the study overall: Hepatocellular carcinoma (four) or combined HCC and intrahepatic cholangiocarcinoma (one) was present in the five patients, who were three men and two women aged 30 to 69 years. The tumors of the five patients were staged as T1-T3 N0M0, with maximum diameters ranging from roughly 4 to 11 cm. Roughly 3.65 to 8 million productive TCRbeta reads were obtained per sample, and no significant difference in read depth was found between tissue types. TCRbeta repertoire sequencing, expression microarrays and whole-exome sequencing were combined in the study across five regions of each liver tumor, with adjacent normal tissue and blood also included. A total of roughly 35 specimens from 5 patients, comprising approximately 25 tumor regions, 5 adjacent noncancerous liver tissues and 5 peripheral blood samples, were covered by TCRbeta repertoire sequencing. Agilent mRNA microarray profiling was performed on the roughly 25 tumor region samples to relate TCRbeta repertoire diversity to the local molecular phenotype. High reproducibility was observed for the technical replicate repertoires, with mean shared-clone rates approximately 0.9 and correlation coefficients above 0.98. Overall study results and their limits: Because only the TCR beta chain was sequenced and unpaired alpha chains were not captured, true repertoire diversity is likely underestimated. Comparison of CD4+ and CD8+ T cell repertoires was precluded by the use of bulk unsorted samples. The top 250 clones accounted for a significantly greater share of the repertoire in tumors than in blood (p = 0.039). Just about 8-25% of top clones turned up in all five regions of a tumor, which suggests spatial heterogeneity among tumor-infiltrating T cells. Repertoire overlap was higher between tumor regions (mean about 35%) than tumor-adjacent (around 17%) or tumor-blood (about 14%) pairs, consistent with antigen-driven expansion. The study included only five patients, and the authors note findings should be validated in a larger study.

The CDR3 runs 17 residues from the cysteine to the phenylalanine. Only the CDR3 DNA stays, 51 bases, in frame from base 1. CDR1 and CDR2, per the germline V gene, are MGHRA and YSYEKL. Total RNA and DNA were co-extracted from about 19-30 mg of bulk tissue with the AllPrep DNA/RNA mini kit, without cell sorting. Surgical resection was performed in China between 2015 and early 2016 on about 5 patients with histopathologically diagnosed primary liver carcinoma. Chronic HBV infection was present in the patients, and the patients were treatment-naive at sampling. Five spatially separated regions were sampled from each tumor: the superior, inferior, left-lateral and right-lateral poles, plus the tumor centre. More than 85% viable tumor cells were found by histology in every tumor sample. Pieces of fresh tumor and adjacent tissue were cut in half, with one half kept in RNAlater at -80 degrees C and the other half sent for histology.

Starting from approximately 500 ng total RNA, TCRbeta-specific cDNA was produced by reverse transcription with a constant-region primer and ProtoScript II reverse transcriptase. The TCRbeta libraries were prepared through three rounds of nested multiplex PCR following a slightly modified ARM-PCR procedure. The first two PCR rounds used multiplex TRBV1-TRBV30 forward primers with a Cbeta reverse primer, each for around 10 cycles. Sample barcodes and Illumina adapters were added in a final 25-cycle PCR with Deep VentR polymerase. Before sequencing, amplicons of 200-500 bp were gel-purified using a QIAquick gel extraction kit. An Illumina HiSeq 2500 was used to sequence the TCRbeta amplicons, generating 250-bp paired-end reads. The authors' analysis ran thus. Trimmomatic v0.33 was used to quality-trim the reads, and FLASH v1.2.11 was used to merge paired reads so that full CDR3 sequences could be recovered. V, D and J germline segments were assigned to the rearranged TCRbeta sequences by MiGEC v1.2.1b. VDJtools v1.0.0 computed clonotype statistics and Shannon-Wiener diversity indices. To reduce sampling bias, subsequent analyses other than the diversity analysis used only the 250 most abundant clonotypes in each sample. TCRdb reprocessing: public reads trimmed at Q25 with fastp, clones called with MiXCR, in-frame beta chains kept. Identical CDR3 protein sequences are pooled into one entry, listed with their most common genes and DNA. TCRdb, rather than the study authors, made the V and J calls. The sample data list 50,000 or so distinct CDR3 sequences, and about 77% of these were observed just once. The ten biggest clones cover roughly 25% of the sample.

The clonotype originates from a middle-aged man with primary liver carcinoma and hepatitis B virus infection. The chain couples TRBV4-1 to TRBJ2-7; the D gene is perhaps TRBD1 or TRBD2, each of them matching over 5 bases. Source material: liver tumor tissue from sampling region 5. The cell subset or site label, read with the paper, signifies: tumor region T5, tumor centre. The nucleotide sequence reads as follows: TGCGCCAGCAGCCGAGAAGCGCAACGGGGCCAGCCTTACGGGCAGTACTTC. It codes for CASSREAQRGQPYGQYF.